One sample yielded the 26 T cell receptor beta chains listed below, sequenced in a study of T cells in Graves' hyperthyroidism and ophthalmopathy. Regions amplified from RNA transcripts were the TCR beta CDR3 regions. TCR CDR3 regions were first amplified by RT-PCR with HTBI primers. Each CDR3 protein is one row after TCRdb ran MiXCR on the multiplex PCR reads. The repertoire holds approximately 590,000 distinct CDR3 sequences, with 46% as singletons. The sequencing sample was made of peripheral blood or thyroid tissue (not recorded which). These receptors originate from a woman aged 18 to 35 with Graves' hyperthyroidism.

V is TRBV7-9 and J is TRBJ2-2, with 8 positions matching TRBD2. The CDR3 loop spans 14 amino acids. The V segment lost 7 bases and the J segment 7 bases; nucleotides outside the gene matches: 8. Germline CDR1 SEHNR, CDR2 FQNEAQ (reference sequence). The CDR3 nucleotides read TGTGCCAGCATCGGTACCGGGACTAGCGGGGAGCTGTTTTTT. It codes for CASIGTGTSGELFF.

The chain has TRBV11-2 and TRBJ2-5; D unclear. Germline V gene sequence: CDR1 SGHAT, CDR2 FQNNGV. V was cut by 4 bases and J by 1 base, with 4 bases left in between. This CDR3 is 12 amino acids long. CDR3 DNA: TGTGCCAGCAGCTCCTCCCAAGAGACCCAGTACTTC. Its translation is CASSSSQETQYF.

The chain uses TRBV7-8 and TRBJ2-7; D is tentatively TRBD1 or TRBD2 (5 bases each). CDR1 is SGHVS and CDR2 is FQNEAQ in the germline V gene. V lost 1 base to trimming and J lost 1 base, with 14 bases between them. This CDR3 has 16 amino acids. This CDR3 is CASSLVGRGDSYEQYF. The CDR3 region has the DNA TGTGCCAGCAGCTTAGTAGGGCGAGGGGATTCCTACGAGCAGTACTTC.

The rearrangement uses TRBV29-1 and TRBJ1-2, with D hard to call. The CDR3 has 12 residues. Looked up from germline, CDR1 is SQVTM and CDR2 is ANQGSEA. The V gene lost 8 bases and the J gene lost 5 bases, with 15 bases spanning the gap. CDR3 region: CSRPGKTYGYTF. The CDR3 DNA is TGCAGCCGACCGGGAAAGACTTATGGCTACACCTTC.

Concerning this clonotype: This may come from a read error, since a much larger clone is one base off. The CDR3 nucleotides read TGTGCCAGCGTCTCACTCACAGGGAGTTCGGGCGAAAAACTGTTTTTT. It encodes CASVSLTGSSGEKLFF. The chain links TRBV2 to TRBJ1-4; TRBD1 might be the D (6 bases). CDR3 length equals 16 residues. V was trimmed by 8 bases and J by 8 bases, leaving 24 bases between them. Germline CDR1 reads SNHLY; CDR2 reads FYNNEI.

The CDR3 bases are TGTGCCAGTAGTAGGACTAGCGGGAATGTTCGAGAGACCCAGTACTTC. This encodes CASSRTSGNVRETQYF. This chain uses TRBV19 with TRBJ2-5; 12 nucleotides match TRBD2. CDR3 size: 16 residues. The J segment lost 4 bases and the V segment lost 4 bases, leaving 7 bases of the junction unmatched. Germline CDR1 LNHDA, CDR2 SQIVND (reference sequence).

In regard to this clonotype: A much bigger clone sits one base away, suggesting this may be a read error. The chain recombines TRBV7-8 with TRBJ2-7; 10 nucleotides align to TRBD1. The germline CDR1 and CDR2 sequences are SGHVS and FQNEAQ. This CDR3 contains 15 residues. The CDR3 loop is CAGSPVGQGLYEQYF. CDR3 nucleotide sequence: TGTGCCGGCAGCCCGGTGGGACAGGGGTTGTACGAGCAGTACTTC.

The V gene is TRBV15, the J gene TRBJ1-1, with D perhaps TRBD1 (5 bases). This CDR3 has 15 residues. Germline V lookup: CDR1 LNHNV, CDR2 YYDKDF (reference sequence). Trimming took off 3 bases at V and 1 base at J, with 12 bases between the two ends. The CDR3 region has the DNA TGTGCCACCAGCAGCCCGGGACGGACGAACACTGAAGCTTTCTTT. Translating it yields CATSSPGRTNTEAFF.

Comments on this clonotype: Germline and junction disagree at one end, which may indicate a read error. Here the CDR3 DNA reads TGTGCCATCAGTGGGACAGGCTATGGCTACACCTTC. Translated, it gives CAISGTGYGYTF. The chain links TRBV24-1 to TRBJ1-2; TRBD1 agrees at 8 bases. CDR3 size: 12 residues. Germline V gives CDR1 KGHDR, CDR2 SFDVKD.

V gene TRBV10-3 combines with J gene TRBJ2-7; TRBD2 matches at 7 bases. CDR1 is ENHRY and CDR2 is SYGVKD in the germline V gene. J was trimmed by 6 bases and V by 4 bases; bases with no gene match: 6. This CDR3 contains 13 residues. CDR3 region: CAISAGGRGEQYF. As DNA, the CDR3 is TGTGCCATCAGTGCTGGCGGGAGAGGCGAGCAGTACTTC.

The genes are TRBV10-2 and TRBJ1-2; 8 bases align to TRBD1. The trim removed 6 bases at V and 4 bases at J, leaving 10 bases unmatched. The CDR3 runs 15 residues. The germline V gene has CDR1 WSHSY and CDR2 SAAADI. CDR3 in DNA: TGCGCCAGCAGCGCCCAACAGGGGGACATCTATGGCTACACCTTC. Protein sequence: CASSAQQGDIYGYTF.

The chain recombines TRBV5-1 with TRBJ1-2; no reliable D call. This CDR3 contains 12 residues. The V gene's germline CDR1 is SGHRS and CDR2 YFSETQ. Trimming removed 3 bases at V and 4 bases at J, with 7 bases between. The chain's CDR3 is CASSSGIYGYTF. The CDR3 DNA reads TGCGCCAGCAGCTCCGGGATCTATGGCTACACCTTC.

V gene TRBV6-5 combines with J gene TRBJ1-3; D is uncertain. The germline CDR1 and CDR2 sequences are MNHEY and SVGAGI. Trimming stripped 2 bases from V and 0 bases from J, with 5 bases between. The length of the CDR3 is 14 residues. CDR3 in amino acids: CASSYGDSGNTIYF. CDR3 in DNA: TGTGCCAGCAGTTACGGGGACTCTGGAAACACCATATATTTT.

The rearrangement uses TRBV29-1 and TRBJ1-1; D call uncertain. The CDR3 contains 12 residues. V gave up 4 bases and J gave up 5 bases, with 11 bases separating them. CDR1 and CDR2 from the germline V gene are SQVTM and ANQGSEA. CDR3 residues: CSVGGTGTEAFF. The CDR3 DNA reads TGCAGCGTTGGGGGAACGGGTACTGAAGCTTTCTTT.

There are a few counts of this clonotype. V gene TRBV6-6 combines with J gene TRBJ1-1; 8 nucleotides agree with TRBD1. Germline CDR1 is MNHNY and CDR2 is SVGAGI (reference sequence). Losses at the gene ends were 4 bases for V and 4 bases for J; bases not matched to a gene: 5. The CDR3 totals 14 residues. The CDR3: CASSSTGAGTEAFF. The CDR3 nucleotides are TGTGCCAGCAGTTCGACAGGGGCGGGCACTGAAGCTTTCTTT.

This clonotype was observed at least ten times. V and J are TRBV29-1 and TRBJ2-5; D may be TRBD1 or TRBD2 (5 bases each). The V gene lost 4 bases and the J gene lost 5 bases, with 14 bases spanning the gap. The CDR3 covers 13 residues. Germline lookup yields CDR1 SQVTM and CDR2 ANQGSEA. The CDR3 region is CSVGQGVFETQYF. Written as DNA, the CDR3 is TGCAGCGTTGGGCAGGGAGTATTCGAGACCCAGTACTTC.

The rearrangement joins TRBV10-3 to TRBJ1-5, with TRBD1 matching 9 bases. V dropped 4 bases and J dropped 6; count of bases not matched to a gene: 7. CDR3 length equals 15 residues. Germline loops: CDR1 ENHRY, CDR2 SYGVKD. The CDR3 protein is CAISGTGASGQPQHF. Written as DNA, the CDR3 is TGTGCCATCAGTGGGACAGGGGCGTCGGGTCAGCCCCAGCATTTT.

About this clonotype itself: With a much larger clone just one base away, this may be a read error. In this CDR3 the conserved last residue, phenylalanine or tryptophan, is missing, so a read error is likely. The genes are TRBV9 and TRBJ1-6; 10 bases are shared with TRBD1. CDR3 length equals 15 residues. Germline assignment: CDR1 SGDLS and CDR2 YYNGEE. The CDR3 loop is CASSVDRGYSSPLHL. The DNA of the CDR3 is TGTGCCAGCAGCGTGGACAGGGGGTATAGTTCACCCCTCCACCTT.

This clonotype was found a few times. The V gene is TRBV20-1, the J gene TRBJ1-6; possibly TRBD1 for D (5 bases). With 6 bases removed from V and 7 bases from J, the gap between germline ends came to 16 bases. CDR1 DFQATT and CDR2 SNEGSKA come from the germline V gene (reference sequence). CDR3 length equals 14 residues. The CDR3 is CSASLGLWNSPLHF. The CDR3 DNA follows: TGCAGTGCGTCGCTGGGGCTGTGGAATTCACCCCTCCACTTT.

This clonotype showed up just once. CDR3 DNA: TGTGCCTCAGGGCCGGATCAGCCCCAGCATTTT. It codes for CASGPDQPQHF. The genes are TRBV24-1 and TRBJ1-5; D possibly corresponds to TRBD1 (5 bases). The V gene's germline CDR1 is KGHDR and CDR2 SFDVKD. CDR3 length: 11 amino acids. Trimming took 12 bases from V and 5 from J, leaving 10 bases between them.

This clonotype was seen a handful of times. The J gene is TRBJ2-5, the V gene TRBV20-1, with a weak D call TRBD1 (5 bases). The CDR3 has 15 residues. V gave up 0 bases and J gave up 3 bases, with 14 bases separating them. Germline values: CDR1 DFQATT, CDR2 SNEGSKA (reference sequence). The CDR3 sequence: CSARDQGWLEETQYF. The CDR3 DNA is TGCAGTGCTAGAGATCAGGGATGGCTCGAAGAGACCCAGTACTTC.

The chain joins TRBV20-1 to TRBJ1-1, with D tentatively TRBD1 (5 bases). The V and J ends lost 3 bases and 0 bases respectively, with 14 bases between them. Germline CDR1 and CDR2: DFQATT and SNEGSKA (reference sequence). The CDR3 has 15 residues. The CDR3 region is CSARSGRQLNTEAFF. The CDR3 nucleotides read TGCAGTGCTAGGAGTGGGAGACAGCTGAACACTGAAGCTTTCTTT.

Comments on this clonotype: Being one base from a much bigger clone, this may be a read error. The chain is built from TRBV2 and TRBJ2-7; TRBD1 matches at 11 bases. The CDR3 loop spans 14 amino acids. With 7 bases clipped from V and 5 bases from J, the junction kept 7 bases outside the gene matches. CDR1 SNHLY and CDR2 FYNNEI come from the germline V gene. Here the CDR3 DNA reads TGTGCCAGCAATCCGGGACAGGGGGTAGACGAGCAGTACTTC. Translated: CASNPGQGVDEQYF.

The CDR3 spells CASSVGGIAYEQYF. For the CDR3, the DNA is TGTGCCAGCAGCGTGGGAGGGATCGCCTACGAGCAGTACTTC. The chain couples TRBV9 to TRBJ2-7; 7 bases are shared with TRBD2. V was pared by 2 bases and J by 2 bases, with 4 bases of the junction left unmatched. Germline values: CDR1 SGDLS, CDR2 YYNGEE. The CDR3 spans 14 residues.

V gene TRBV10-2 combines with J gene TRBJ2-2; 8 bases are shared with TRBD2. CDR1 and CDR2 (germline): WSHSY, SAAADI. The J segment lost 11 bases and the V segment lost 5 bases, leaving 10 bases of the junction unmatched. This CDR3 contains 14 residues. Written as DNA, the CDR3 is TGCGCCAGCAGTTACTCGACTAGCGAGGGCGAGCTGTTTTTT. Its protein is CASSYSTSEGELFF.

The chain recombines TRBV7-2 with TRBJ2-7, with a tentative D call TRBD2 (5 bases). The CDR3 is 13 amino acids. V dropped 5 bases and J dropped 7 bases, with 15 bases sitting between them. The germline gives CDR1 SGHTA, CDR2 FQGNSA. CDR3 sequence (DNA): TGTGCCAGCAGCCACGCGTCGGGATCTGAGCAGTACTTC. Protein product: CASSHASGSEQYF. The whole variable domain, filled in from reference TRBV7-2 and TRBJ2-7, reads GAGVSQSPSNKVTEKGKDVELRCDPISGHTALYWYRQSLGQGLEFLIYFQGNSAPDKSGLPSDRFSAERTGGSVSTLTIQRTQQEDSAVYLCASSHASGSEQYFGPGTRLTVT.